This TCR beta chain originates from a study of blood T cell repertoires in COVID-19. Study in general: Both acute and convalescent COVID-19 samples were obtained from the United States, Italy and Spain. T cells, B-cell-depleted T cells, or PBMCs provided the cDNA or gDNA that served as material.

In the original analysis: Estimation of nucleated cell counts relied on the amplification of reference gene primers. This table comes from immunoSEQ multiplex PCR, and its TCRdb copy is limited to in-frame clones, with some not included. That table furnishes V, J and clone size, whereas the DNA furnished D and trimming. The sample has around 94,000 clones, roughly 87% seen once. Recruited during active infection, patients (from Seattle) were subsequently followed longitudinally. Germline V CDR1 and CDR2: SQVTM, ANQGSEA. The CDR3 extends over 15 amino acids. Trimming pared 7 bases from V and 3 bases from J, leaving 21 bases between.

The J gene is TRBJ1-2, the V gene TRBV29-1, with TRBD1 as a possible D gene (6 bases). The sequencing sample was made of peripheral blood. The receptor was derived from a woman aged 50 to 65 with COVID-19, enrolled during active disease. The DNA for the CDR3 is TGCAGCGCCCCGTCGGCAGGGGACGCGTACTATGGCTACACCTTC. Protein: CSAPSAGDAYYGYTF.